Following are 9 T cell receptor beta chains from one sample sequenced in a study of T cell repertoires in cytomegalovirus infection. TCRdb reprocessed the reads via MiXCR and lists one record per CDR3 protein. This sample has around 770,000 distinct CDR3 sequences; 25% to 35% occur once, and the top ten carry around 14%. For these receptors, no antigen is known. The source material was cultured CD8+ T cells from PBMCs, sampled from culture after CMV antigen stimulation. All receptors derive from a human donor in good health (CMV status not recorded). Some clones in this sample may be carry-over from other donors' samples.

V usage is TRBV5-1 and J usage is TRBJ2-5; TRBD2 matches at 8 bases. Germline CDR1 is SGHRS and CDR2 is YFSETQ. With V trimmed by 0 bases and J by 1 base, 8 bases remained unmatched. This CDR3 has 17 residues. The CDR3 region is CASSLDGSGGIQETQYF. The CDR3 region has the DNA TGCGCCAGCAGCTTGGACGGGAGCGGGGGAATCCAAGAGACCCAGTACTTC. Looking up the rest from reference TRBV5-1 and TRBJ2-5 gives the full variable domain: KAGVTQTPRYLIKTRGQQVTLSCSPISGHRSVSWYQQTPGQGLQFLFEYFSETQRNKGNFPGRFSGRQFSNSRSEMNVSTLELGDSALYLCASSLDGSGGIQETQYFGPGTRLLVL.

This clonotype was observed a handful of times. DNA of the CDR3: TGTGCCAGCAGTGAAGCGATAACCTACGAGCAGTACGTC. Translating it yields CASSEAITYEQYV. This chain links TRBV6-1 with TRBJ2-7, with D unresolved. Germline V lookup: CDR1 MNHNS, CDR2 SASEGT. Trimming cost V 0 bases and J 2 bases, with 5 bases left between them. CDR3 length: 13 residues.

This clonotype was seen a few times. The chain is built from TRBV6-5 and TRBJ2-2; perhaps TRBD2 as D (7 bases). Germline CDR1 MNHEY, CDR2 SVGAGI. The CDR3 has 13 amino acids. The V end lost 7 bases, the J end lost 6 bases, and 12 bases lay between the germline ends. The CDR3: CASTRGASGELFF. CDR3 sequence (DNA): TGTGCCAGCACCCGGGGGGCGTCCGGGGAGCTGTTTTTT.

The rearrangement joins TRBV11-3 to TRBJ2-1; D could derive from TRBD1 or TRBD2 (5 bases each). CDR3 length: 16 amino acids. V lost 5 bases, J lost 2 bases, and 16 bases lay in between. Germline lookup yields CDR1 SGHNT and CDR2 YENEEA. The CDR3 region is CASSPFSGTPYNEQFF. The CDR3 nucleotides read TGTGCCAGCAGCCCTTTTTCTGGGACCCCCTACAATGAGCAGTTCTTC.

This clonotype was detected ten times or more. The chain carries TRBV6-6 and TRBJ2-7; D gene unclear. V lost 4 bases, J lost 6 bases, and 13 bases lay in between. Germline V gene data show CDR1 as MNHNY and CDR2 as SVGAGI (reference sequence). The CDR3 sequence is 13 residues long. The CDR3 DNA follows: TGTGCCAGCAGTTCAACTAAATCACTCGAGCAGTACGTC. Protein product: CASSSTKSLEQYV.

CDR3 region: CASLDRGHEQYF. CDR3 sequence (DNA): TGTGCCAGCCTGGACAGGGGCCACGAGCAGTACTTC. The V and J genes are TRBV27 and TRBJ2-7; the match to TRBD1 covers 9 bases. The V segment lost 8 bases and the J segment 5 bases; nucleotides outside the gene matches: 4. CDR1 and CDR2 from the germline V gene are MNHEY and SMNVEV (reference sequence). The CDR3 consists of 12 residues.

In its sample, this clonotype was seen a few times. J is TRBJ1-2 and V is TRBV4-1; 9 bases align to TRBD1. The CDR3 runs to 15 residues. V dropped 0 bases and J dropped 4; count of bases not matched to a gene: 3. Looked up from germline, CDR1 is MGHRA and CDR2 is YSYEKL. The CDR3 protein is CASSQDGGQGYGYTF. For the CDR3, the DNA is TGCGCCAGCAGCCAAGATGGGGGACAGGGCTATGGCTACACCTTC.

This clonotype was recorded many times. The genes are TRBV7-6 and TRBJ2-1; the D is unclear. Germline CDR1 and CDR2: SGHVS and FNYEAQ. This CDR3 is built from 16 residues. V was trimmed by 0 bases and J by 5 bases, leaving 14 bases between them. CDR3 region: CASSLAHRSTHNEQFF. As DNA, the CDR3 is TGTGCCAGCAGCTTAGCGCACAGAAGTACACACAATGAGCAGTTCTTC.

This clonotype has a handful of counts. The gene calls are TRBV24-1 and TRBJ2-1; D is perhaps TRBD2 (6 bases). The CDR3 runs to 16 residues. Trimming pared 2 bases from V and 0 bases from J, leaving 10 bases between. Germline V lookup: CDR1 KGHDR, CDR2 SFDVKD. Here the CDR3 reads CATSDSGGGSYNEQFF. CDR3 nucleotide sequence: TGTGCCACCAGTGATTCCGGGGGAGGCTCCTACAATGAGCAGTTCTTC.